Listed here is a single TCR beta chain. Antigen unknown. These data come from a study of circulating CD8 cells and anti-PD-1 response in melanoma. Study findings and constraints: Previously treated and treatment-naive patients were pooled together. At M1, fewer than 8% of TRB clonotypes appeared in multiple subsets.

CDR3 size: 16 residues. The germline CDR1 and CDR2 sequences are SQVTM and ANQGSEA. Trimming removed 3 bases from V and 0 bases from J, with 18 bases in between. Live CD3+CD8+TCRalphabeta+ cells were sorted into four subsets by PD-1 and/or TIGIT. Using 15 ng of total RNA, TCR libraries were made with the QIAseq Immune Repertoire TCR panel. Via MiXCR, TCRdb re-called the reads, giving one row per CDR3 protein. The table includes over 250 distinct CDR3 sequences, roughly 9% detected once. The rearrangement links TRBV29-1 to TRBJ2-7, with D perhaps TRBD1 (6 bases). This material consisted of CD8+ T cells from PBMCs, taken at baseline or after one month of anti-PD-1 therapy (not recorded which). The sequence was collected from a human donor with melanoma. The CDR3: CSVEVTQTGSSYEQYF. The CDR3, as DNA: TGCAGCGTTGAGGTGACACAGACAGGAAGCTCCTACGAGCAGTACTTC.